Given below is one TCR beta chain in context. Method: immunoSEQ multiplex PCR; TCRdb's copy keeps in-frame clones and lacks some. The sample has about 230,000 clones, approximately 82% seen once. The entry originates in a study of blood T cell repertoires in COVID-19. V was clipped by 3 bases and J by 4 bases, with 12 bases between them. The CDR3 loop spans 14 amino acids. Germline loops: CDR1 LGHDT, CDR2 YNNKEL (reference sequence). The origin of this receptor is a woman in her 70s with active or convalescent COVID-19. This chain joins TRBV3-1 (or the pseudogene TRBV3-2) and TRBJ2-5; TRBD2 might be the D (7 bases). The specimen sequenced was peripheral blood. Written as DNA, the CDR3 is TGTGCCAGCAGCCAGGAAGGGGGGGGAGAGACCCAGTACTTC. Amino acids: CASSQEGGGETQYF.